A selection of T cell receptor beta chains follows, all from one sample in a study of T cell responses to AZD1222 COVID-19 vaccine. Only in-frame clones appear in the TCRdb table, and some are missing; sequencing was by immunoSEQ multiplex PCR. Of about 66,000 clones in the sample, more than 65% are singletons; the top ten hold around 25%. The specimen was peripheral blood, collected on day 0 of MenACWY control vaccination. The receptors originated from an adult in good health. CDR3s include the opening cysteine and the closing phenylalanine or tryptophan. The order of the fields is V gene, CDR3 length, D gene, clone size, J gene, CDR3 DNA, CDR3 protein. A D gene is named only where the DNA matches it firmly. The listing skips clone size in some rows; elsewhere it reads once, few, many or a size class.

V gene: TRBV3-1/TRBV3-2; CDR3 length: 15; D gene: .; clone size: .; J gene: TRBJ2-1; CDR3 DNA: TGTGCCAGCAGCCAGCAAGCGTCCCCCTACAATGAGCAGTTCTTC; CDR3 protein: CASSQQASPYNEQFF
V gene: TRBV6-2/TRBV6-3; CDR3 length: 11; D gene: .; clone size: .; J gene: TRBJ2-7; CDR3 DNA: TGTGCCAGCAGTTTATCAGGCGAGCAGTACTTC; CDR3 protein: CASSLSGEQYF
V gene: TRBV6-1; CDR3 length: 15; D gene: TRBD1; clone size: .; J gene: TRBJ1-2; CDR3 DNA: TGTGCCAGCAGTGAAGTAGGGGGACAGTTCTATGGCTACACCTTC; CDR3 protein: CASSEVGGQFYGYTF
V gene: TRBV2; CDR3 length: 13; D gene: .; clone size: .; J gene: TRBJ2-7; CDR3 DNA: TGTGCCAGCAGTGAACCTTTTTACTACGAGCAGTACTTC; CDR3 protein: CASSEPFYYEQYF
V gene: TRBV15; CDR3 length: 14; D gene: TRBD1; clone size: .; J gene: TRBJ2-7; CDR3 DNA: TGTGCCACCAGCCCCCGGACAGGGGAAAGCGAGCAGTACTTC; CDR3 protein: CATSPRTGESEQYF
V gene: TRBV7-8; CDR3 length: 17; D gene: .; clone size: .; J gene: TRBJ2-7; CDR3 DNA: TGTGCCAGCAGCTTAATTATGACGGCCCATGCGTTTTACGAGCAGTACTTC; CDR3 protein: CASSLIMTAHAFYEQYF
V gene: TRBV28; CDR3 length: 16; D gene: .; clone size: once; J gene: TRBJ1-3; CDR3 DNA: TGTGCCAGCAGTTCCCCCGGGGGGGCATCTGGAAACACCATATATTTT; CDR3 protein: CASSSPGGASGNTIYF
V gene: TRBV19; CDR3 length: 12; D gene: .; clone size: .; J gene: TRBJ1-2; CDR3 DNA: TGTGCCAGTCTTAATTCGGGGTATGGCTACACCTTC; CDR3 protein: CASLNSGYGYTF
V gene: TRBV30; CDR3 length: 12; D gene: TRBD1; clone size: .; J gene: TRBJ1-5; CDR3 DNA: TGTGCCTGGGGGACAGGGGACCAGCCCCAGCATTTT; CDR3 protein: CAWGTGDQPQHF
V gene: TRBV20-1; CDR3 length: 13; D gene: TRBD2; clone size: .; J gene: TRBJ2-7; CDR3 DNA: TGCAGTGCTAGTCCTAGCGGGAAAGGAGAGCAGTACTTC; CDR3 protein: CSASPSGKGEQYF
V gene: TRBV7-2; CDR3 length: 14; D gene: TRBD1; clone size: .; J gene: TRBJ1-1; CDR3 DNA: TGTGCCAGCAGACCTGACAGGGTGGGCACTGAAGCTTTCTTT; CDR3 protein: CASRPDRVGTEAFF
V gene: TRBV6-1; CDR3 length: 12; D gene: .; clone size: .; J gene: TRBJ2-5; CDR3 DNA: TGTGCCAGCAGTGAAGAGGCTCGAACCCAGTACTTC; CDR3 protein: CASSEEARTQYF
V gene: TRBV28; CDR3 length: 15; D gene: .; clone size: .; J gene: TRBJ1-5; CDR3 DNA: TGTGCCAGCAGTTTCTCAGGGGTCGATTACGGGCCCCAGCATTTT; CDR3 protein: CASSFSGVDYGPQHF
V gene: TRBV9; CDR3 length: 15; D gene: TRBD1; clone size: few; J gene: TRBJ1-2; CDR3 DNA: TGTGCCAGCAGCGCAGGACAGGGCCCTAACTATGGCTACACCTTC; CDR3 protein: CASSAGQGPNYGYTF
V gene: TRBV15; CDR3 length: 15; D gene: .; clone size: .; J gene: TRBJ2-5; CDR3 DNA: TGTGCCACCGGGGTGTGGGGGGCGAACGGAGAGACCCAGTACTTC; CDR3 protein: CATGVWGANGETQYF
V gene: TRBV19; CDR3 length: 15; D gene: .; clone size: few; J gene: TRBJ1-1; CDR3 DNA: TGTGCCAGTAGTTCCCATTATCACAGGGAAGCTGAAGCTTTCTTT; CDR3 protein: CASSSHYHREAEAFF
V gene: TRBV2; CDR3 length: 13; D gene: .; clone size: .; J gene: TRBJ1-1; CDR3 DNA: TGTGCCAGCAGTCCCCGATGGAACACTGAAGCTTTCTTT; CDR3 protein: CASSPRWNTEAFF
V gene: TRBV2; CDR3 length: 13; D gene: .; clone size: once; J gene: TRBJ1-5; CDR3 DNA: TGTGCCAGCAGTTGGGGATTAAATCAGCCCCAGCATTTT; CDR3 protein: CASSWGLNQPQHF
V gene: TRBV7-9; CDR3 length: 11; D gene: .; clone size: .; J gene: TRBJ2-1; CDR3 DNA: TGTGCCAGCACCCTCGCCAATGAGCAGTTCTTC; CDR3 protein: CASTLANEQFF
V gene: TRBV19; CDR3 length: 14; D gene: .; clone size: .; J gene: TRBJ2-2; CDR3 DNA: TGTGCCACCCGGGACGCAGGTTACACCGGGGAGCTGTTTTTT; CDR3 protein: CATRDAGYTGELFF
V gene: TRBV7-8; CDR3 length: 15; D gene: .; clone size: .; J gene: TRBJ1-3; CDR3 DNA: TGTGCCAGCAGCTTAGGCGGGTTCTCTGGAAACACCATATATTTT; CDR3 protein: CASSLGGFSGNTIYF
V gene: TRBV7-2; CDR3 length: 16; D gene: .; clone size: once; J gene: TRBJ2-3; CDR3 DNA: TGTGCCAGCAGCTTATCCGGCGGTTATAGCACAGATACGCAGTATTTT; CDR3 protein: CASSLSGGYSTDTQYF
V gene: TRBV20-1; CDR3 length: 11; D gene: .; clone size: .; J gene: TRBJ1-2; CDR3 DNA: TGCAGTGCTAGAGTGAGCGGGGGCTACACCTTC; CDR3 protein: CSARVSGGYTF
V gene: TRBV2; CDR3 length: 15; D gene: TRBD1; clone size: .; J gene: TRBJ1-4; CDR3 DNA: TGTGCCAGCAGTGCCCAGGGGGTTCCTAATGAAAAACTGTTTTTT; CDR3 protein: CASSAQGVPNEKLFF
V gene: TRBV6-5; CDR3 length: 15; D gene: .; clone size: .; J gene: TRBJ1-5; CDR3 DNA: TGTGCCAGCAGACAGGAGGGGTTCGGCAATCAGCCCCAGCATTTT; CDR3 protein: CASRQEGFGNQPQHF
V gene: TRBV9; CDR3 length: 14; D gene: .; clone size: .; J gene: TRBJ2-7; CDR3 DNA: TGTGCCAGCAGCCCGCACGAGGGGGGTTACGAGCAGTACTTC; CDR3 protein: CASSPHEGGYEQYF
V gene: TRBV3-1/TRBV3-2; CDR3 length: 15; D gene: .; clone size: few; J gene: TRBJ2-5; CDR3 DNA: TGTGCCAGCAGCCTTTCGGGACGACGGCAAGAGACCCAGTACTTC; CDR3 protein: CASSLSGRRQETQYF
V gene: TRBV4-3; CDR3 length: 18; D gene: .; clone size: once; J gene: TRBJ1-2; CDR3 DNA: TGCGCCAGCAGCCAAGATAGCAGTGGAGGGGCCAATAACTATGGCTACACCTTC; CDR3 protein: CASSQDSSGGANNYGYTF
V gene: TRBV2; CDR3 length: 15; D gene: .; clone size: .; J gene: TRBJ1-1; CDR3 DNA: TGTGCCAGCAGTGAAAGAATAGGACGGAACACTGAAGCTTTCTTT; CDR3 protein: CASSERIGRNTEAFF
V gene: TRBV18; CDR3 length: 14; D gene: .; clone size: .; J gene: TRBJ1-2; CDR3 DNA: TGTGCCAGCTCACCTCTGGGACCCCGGGGTGGCTACACCTTC; CDR3 protein: CASSPLGPRGGYTF
V gene: TRBV10-3; CDR3 length: 13; D gene: .; clone size: .; J gene: TRBJ2-5; CDR3 DNA: TGTGCCATCAGGGGGGACGTATCAGAGACCCAGTACTTC; CDR3 protein: CAIRGDVSETQYF
V gene: TRBV19; CDR3 length: 14; D gene: .; clone size: .; J gene: TRBJ1-1; CDR3 DNA: TGTGCCAGTAGTATCGTTGGCGGGGGAACTGAAGCTTTCTTT; CDR3 protein: CASSIVGGGTEAFF
V gene: TRBV18; CDR3 length: 17; D gene: TRBD2; clone size: .; J gene: TRBJ2-5; CDR3 DNA: TGTGCCAGCTCACCACCGACAGCGGGAGGAATCGGGCGGACCCAGTACTTC; CDR3 protein: CASSPPTAGGIGRTQYF
V gene: TRBV19; CDR3 length: 13; D gene: TRBD1; clone size: once; J gene: TRBJ1-1; CDR3 DNA: TGTGCCACCAACAGGGGTCGAAACACTGAAGCTTTCTTT; CDR3 protein: CATNRGRNTEAFF
V gene: TRBV29-1; CDR3 length: 11; D gene: .; clone size: .; J gene: TRBJ2-7; CDR3 DNA: TGCAGCGCGAAGGTTGGAGACGAGCAGTACTTC; CDR3 protein: CSAKVGDEQYF
V gene: TRBV11-3; CDR3 length: 14; D gene: .; clone size: .; J gene: TRBJ2-1; CDR3 DNA: TGTGCCAGCAGCTTAGGGGGGGGGCACGGTGAGCAGTTCTTC; CDR3 protein: CASSLGGGHGEQFF
V gene: TRBV19; CDR3 length: 18; D gene: TRBD1; clone size: .; J gene: TRBJ1-6; CDR3 DNA: TGTGCCAGTAGTATCCCGTTCGGACAGGGTGAATATAATTCACCCCTCCACTTT; CDR3 protein: CASSIPFGQGEYNSPLHF
V gene: TRBV7-2; CDR3 length: 15; D gene: TRBD2; clone size: .; J gene: TRBJ2-5; CDR3 DNA: TGTGCCAGCAGCCCGCCGGGACTAGCAAAAGAGACCCAGTACTTC; CDR3 protein: CASSPPGLAKETQYF
V gene: TRBV30; CDR3 length: 13; D gene: .; clone size: .; J gene: TRBJ1-1; CDR3 DNA: TGTGCCTGGGGGGCAGAACTGAACACTGAAGCTTTCTTT; CDR3 protein: CAWGAELNTEAFF
V gene: TRBV19; CDR3 length: 15; D gene: TRBD2; clone size: .; J gene: TRBJ2-3; CDR3 DNA: TGTGCCAGTAGTAGGGGACTAGCGAGCACAGATACGCAGTATTTT; CDR3 protein: CASSRGLASTDTQYF
V gene: TRBV19; CDR3 length: 16; D gene: .; clone size: .; J gene: TRBJ1-5; CDR3 DNA: TGTGCCTGCCAACCAAGGGCCAGGGGAGAGAATCAGCCCCAGCATTTT; CDR3 protein: CACQPRARGENQPQHF
V gene: TRBV2; CDR3 length: 15; D gene: TRBD2; clone size: .; J gene: TRBJ2-3; CDR3 DNA: TGTGCCAGCAGTGTTAGCGGGGGAAGGACAGATACGCAGTATTTT; CDR3 protein: CASSVSGGRTDTQYF
V gene: TRBV5-4; CDR3 length: 14; D gene: .; clone size: .; J gene: TRBJ1-5; CDR3 DNA: TGTGCCAGCAGCAAGGACCCAATTGGGCAGCCCCAGCATTTT; CDR3 protein: CASSKDPIGQPQHF
V gene: TRBV30; CDR3 length: 13; D gene: TRBD1; clone size: .; J gene: TRBJ2-7; CDR3 DNA: TGTGCCTGGAGTACGACAGGGGGCTTCGAGCAGTACTTC; CDR3 protein: CAWSTTGGFEQYF
V gene: TRBV6-2/TRBV6-3; CDR3 length: 14; D gene: .; clone size: .; J gene: TRBJ2-4; CDR3 DNA: TGTGCCAGCAGTTACACGGGGGAGGTGAACATTCAGTACTTC; CDR3 protein: CASSYTGEVNIQYF
V gene: TRBV18; CDR3 length: 15; D gene: .; clone size: few; J gene: TRBJ2-6; CDR3 DNA: TGTGCCAGCTCACCTGCCGTCGCTGGGGCCAACGTCCTGACTTTC; CDR3 protein: CASSPAVAGANVLTF
V gene: TRBV30; CDR3 length: 13; D gene: TRBD2; clone size: .; J gene: TRBJ2-5; CDR3 DNA: TGTGCCTGGGCTAGGGAGGGCTTAGAGACCCAGTACTTC; CDR3 protein: CAWAREGLETQYF
V gene: TRBV2; CDR3 length: 14; D gene: .; clone size: .; J gene: TRBJ1-3; CDR3 DNA: TGTGCCAGCCGTCAGAGGGAGGCGGGAAACACCATATATTTT; CDR3 protein: CASRQREAGNTIYF
V gene: TRBV19; CDR3 length: 16; D gene: .; clone size: few; J gene: TRBJ1-5; CDR3 DNA: TGTGCCAGTAGTATGTTCGGAATTGTGGGGGATCAGCCCCAGCATTTT; CDR3 protein: CASSMFGIVGDQPQHF
V gene: TRBV25-1; CDR3 length: 11; D gene: .; clone size: .; J gene: TRBJ2-1; CDR3 DNA: TGTGCTAGCAGGGATGTTAATGAGCAGTTCTTC; CDR3 protein: CASRDVNEQFF
V gene: TRBV22-1; CDR3 length: 16; D gene: .; clone size: .; J gene: TRBJ1-5; CDR3 DNA: TGTCCTGGGAGCGCACGTCAGGGGTTCGGCAATCAGCCCCAGCATTTT; CDR3 protein: CPGSARQGFGNQPQHF
V gene: TRBV30; CDR3 length: 12; D gene: .; clone size: .; J gene: TRBJ1-1; CDR3 DNA: TGTGCCTGGATGAGGGGATGGACTGAAGCTTTCTTT; CDR3 protein: CAWMRGWTEAFF
V gene: TRBV2; CDR3 length: 14; D gene: .; clone size: .; J gene: TRBJ2-7; CDR3 DNA: TGTGCCAGCAGTGACGGGGGACTCTCCTACGAGCAGTACTTC; CDR3 protein: CASSDGGLSYEQYF